The source of this T cell receptor (beta chain) is a study of cytomegalovirus exposure and HLA in healthy donors (dated by TCRdb to about 2017). Regarding the research as a whole: In an earlier analysis of several hundred of the donors, approximately 300 Gb of sequence data and some 100 million unique TCR beta sequences from about 190 million T cells were reported. An early release that covered about 600 HLA-typed donors contained about 300 gigabases of sequencing data and approximately 85 million unique TCR sequences. Of the roughly 410 genotyped donors, over 80% were placed in the genetic ancestry cluster associated with self-reported Caucasian donors. The study was designed to test whether signatures of past pathogen exposure could be identified by cataloging public T cell receptors. The study profiled the T cell repertoires of under 700 subjects by immunosequencing and related them to cytomegalovirus serostatus. Along with the approximately 650-subject first cohort, a separate validation cohort of roughly 110 different subjects was used. High-throughput TCR immunosequencing, statistical association of individual TCRs with disease status, and machine learning were combined to predict cytomegalovirus infection status. In a later analysis, previously published TCR beta repertoires from 550 to 750 donors were re-analyzed and high-resolution HLA genotyping was added so that TCR occurrence patterns could be studied. In the later analysis, no new phenotypic data were used to find candidate immune exposures; instead, reliance was placed on TCR beta sequences and their occurrence across donors. To decide whether each TCR beta V gene segment behaved as functional or pseudogenic, an earlier analysis of approximately 590 of the donors relied on high-throughput TCR beta sequencing. Donor age, sex, ethnicity and CMV serostatus were collected together with the repertoire data. Genome-wide SNP genotypes for about three fifths of the 666 donors were used in a later genetic analysis, which treated that subset as a discovery cohort. Every discovery cohort repertoire had been produced on one sequencing platform. HLA typing included class I and class II loci at four-digit resolution. Typing coverage differed by locus: A, B, C, DRB1 and DQB1 were typed in about 620-630 donors, DQA1 in roughly 500, DPA1 in approximately 610, and DPB1 in just under 490. Because of strong linkage in the cohort, roughly five DR-DQ haplotypes were treated as single units for association and clustering. Across approximately 400 genotyped donors of the cohort, an average of approximately 240,000 unique TCR beta nucleotide sequences per donor were sequenced, and 15% to 20% of those sequences were non-productive. Broader findings and caveats from the paper: At a false discovery rate of 0.05, a later analysis linked approximately 18,000 TCR beta sequences to specific HLA alleles. Broadly in line with IMGT annotations, most TCR beta V segments showed up in productive rearrangements about 87% or about 30% of the time in an earlier analysis of a few hundred of the donors. According to a later analysis, most CMV-associated TCR beta chains appeared to be HLA-restricted, and the HLA associations seemed to be driven largely by CMV exposure. In vitro tests confirmed that a few of the cytomegalovirus-associated TCR beta chains recognize cytomegalovirus antigens. The classifier was reported to diagnose cytomegalovirus status with high specificity and sensitivity in both the original cohort and the validation cohort. According to a later analysis, parvovirus B19, influenza, CMV and Epstein-Barr virus appeared linked to several top co-occurrence clusters. Because counts were too low, more than 15 rarely observed V segments, including chromosome 9 orphons, were left out of the earlier analysis of over 550 of the donors. Because the 87-base-pair reads could not distinguish some IMGT-functional V segments, including TRBV6-2 and TRBV6-3, those segments were excluded. While some public TCRs were present in many individuals, most TCR sequences turned up only very rarely across donors. Because some donors lacked HLA typing at each locus, the association tests relied only on the typed subset. A later analysis found that HLA-associated TCR beta chains were more clonally expanded and had lower generation probabilities than equally common non-associated chains. When HLA alleles, especially DR and DQ, strongly co-occurred, TCR associations were difficult to assign to individual alleles. Immune exposure information for the cohort was limited to CMV serostatus. According to a later analysis, TCR association rates differed among HLA loci, with DRB1 alleles showing the most associated TCRs and HLA-C alleles showing the fewest. According to a later genetic analysis, donors in an Asian-associated ancestry cluster had fewer N-insertions in productive TCRs than the approximately 650-donor mean. The cohort was sequenced for TCR beta chains only, and without alpha or paired-chain data the features that could be detected were limited. In a later genetic analysis, a missense DCLRE1C variant was associated with V-gene and J-gene trimming of TCR beta chains, and the association was replicated in an independent cohort. A further reported finding was that TCR beta sequences accurately predicted the HLA-A and HLA-B alleles for most subjects in the first cohort. According to the authors, the approach could potentially be generalized to other disease states and immunological phenotypes. A total of fewer than 200 TCR beta chains were listed by the study as associated with cytomegalovirus. The sequencing pipeline was judged likely to have produced a cluster of highly shared sequence variants as a technical artifact. Presence/absence analyses assumed roughly uniform sequencing depth across donors, an assumption that may not hold. Correlated functional status among segregating V segments might reflect linkage disequilibrium, but an unknown experimental factor could not be ruled out.

Trimming costs V 2 bases and J 8 bases, and their ends lie 24 bases apart. For CDR1 and CDR2, the germline V gene lists SGHTA and FQGNSA. From the cysteine through the phenylalanine, the CDR3 covers 17 amino acids. Of all the DNA, just the CDR3 is kept, 51 bases in frame from base 1. In total, 666 healthy bone marrow donors made up the cohort. Cohort members were all nominally healthy when sampled, although unrecorded immune exposures were likely present. The donor was CMV seronegative and belonged to the group of roughly 330 seronegative cohort members. A peripheral blood sample was provided by each donor, and peripheral blood mononuclear cells were used for TCR beta sequencing. Genomic DNA extraction from the blood cell samples was performed with the Qiagen DNeasy Blood Extraction Kit. Library preparation used the immunoSEQ multiplex PCR assay. The multiplex PCR relied on a mix of 60 forward primers for TCR Vbeta segments and 13 reverse primers for TCR Jbeta segments. The CDR3 region of rearranged TCR beta genes was amplified from genomic DNA by a multiplex PCR assay. The amplified TCR beta libraries were sequenced on the Illumina HiSeq System as 87-base-pair reads. Per the original workflow: In a later analysis, tens of millions of unique TCR beta chains were counted across the approximately 640 repertoires, and roughly 10 million of these chains were shared by at least two donors. To remove PCR and sequencing errors, raw reads were error-corrected and collapsed into unique sequences using a nearest-neighbor algorithm that merged closely related sequences. Alignment of CDR3 sequences to IMGT reference sequences was used to assign V, D and J gene segments. For a sequence to be retained, at least a six-nucleotide match to both a V gene segment and a J gene segment was required. Rearrangements were classified as productive when the CDR3 lacked stop codons and remained in frame with V and J, and all other rearrangements were classified as non-productive. CDR3 was defined according to IMGT convention as the region running from the second conserved V-encoded cysteine to the conserved J-encoded phenylalanine. Sequences without an unambiguous match to a single V gene segment were excluded from the earlier analysis of over 500 of the donors. An earlier analysis of 587 of the donors called V segments functional above 56.7% productive rearrangements and segregating when the between-donor standard deviation exceeded 5%. A statistical classification framework was built to diagnose cytomegalovirus status from the catalog of TCR beta chain sequences. In a later analysis, TCR nucleotide sequences were compared against IMGT/GENE-DB human TR gene sequences so that V and J genes could be assigned. Using the TCRdist pipeline, a later analysis assigned CDR3 sequences along with most-parsimonious VDJ recombination scenarios. In a later analysis, every TCR beta chain was defined by the combination of its CDR3 amino acid sequence and its V-gene family, and reads without a unique V-gene family were dropped. To address suspected cross-contamination and a sequencing artifact, a later analysis removed 450 to 700 highly shared, low-generation-probability nucleotide sequences. In a later analysis, a clonal expansion index for each public chain was calculated from normalized within-repertoire ranks of inferred template counts. In a later analysis, generation probabilities were computed with a VDJ recombination model fitted to out-of-frame rearrangements, and the resulting probabilities were checked against IGoR. In a later analysis, hypergeometric tests were used to score TCR-TCR, TCR-HLA and TCR-CMV co-occurrence, with a repertoire-size bias correction applied to TCR pairs. A later analysis estimated false discovery rates by permuting HLA or CMV assignments 20 times. In a later analysis, co-occurring TCRs were grouped with DBSCAN, and TCRdist sequence similarity was added when clustering was performed within HLA-allele-positive subsets. Repertoires with fewer than 30,000 or more than 120,000 public chains, plus five repertoires with anomalous nucleotide sharing, were excluded from co-occurrence clustering. This immuneACCESS table, as held by TCRdb, lists in-frame sequences with V and J called but not all clones. Of the missing ones, under half trace to an unresolved V gene in checked studies; the others have no known cause. The V and J calls and clone size come from that table; D and trimming were worked out from the DNA. This sample is represented by more than 150,000 clones; approximately 80% of them were singletons. The ten largest clones add up to 2.2% of the sample.

With regard to this clone: The clone's antigen remains unknown. Base qualities are missing; no much larger clone stands one base away.

Sequencing was carried out using PBMCs. The rearrangement joined TRBV7-2 to TRBJ1-2, and possibly TRBD1, on 5 matching bases. This TCR was sampled from a woman aged 30 to 39 in good health and CMV-seronegative. The CDR3 amino acid sequence is: CASSLFADSSGGSGYTF. DNA sequence: TGTGCCAGCAGCTTATTCGCAGATTCCTCTGGGGGGAGCGGCTACACCTTC.